These 18 T cell receptor beta chains originate from one sample sequenced in a study of long-term antiretroviral therapy in people with HIV. immunoSEQ v3.0 was run at survey level. This table comes from immunoSEQ multiplex PCR, and its TCRdb copy is limited to in-frame clones, with some not included. Counted here are some 28,000 clones, around nine tenths occurring once; the ten biggest clones make up 3.5% to 5%. The sequenced sample was unsorted PBMCs, obtained 0.5 years after starting antiretroviral therapy. Receptors were obtained from a young woman with HIV.

The gene calls are TRBV9 and TRBJ1-3; D remains unclear. CDR1 is SGDLS and CDR2 is YYNGEE in the germline V gene. With 4 bases removed from V and 4 bases from J, the gap between germline ends came to 9 bases. The CDR3 extends over 13 amino acids. The DNA of the CDR3 is TGTGCCAGCAGCAAGGCGGGAGGAAACACCATATATTTT. Translating gives CASSKAGGNTIYF. Supplemented by reference TRBV9 and TRBJ1-3, the full variable domain reads DSGVTQTPKHLITATGQRVTLRCSPRSGDLSVYWYQQSLDQGLQFLIQYYNGEERAKGNILERFSAQQFPDLHSELNLSSLELGDSALYFCASSKAGGNTIYFGEGSWLTVV.

This clone was seen just once. V gene TRBV4-1 combines with J gene TRBJ2-2; weak D call: TRBD2 (8 bases). This CDR3 contains 17 residues. Germline CDR1 MGHRA, CDR2 YSYEKL. Trimming took off 1 base at V and 5 bases at J, with 17 bases between the two ends. CDR3 DNA sequence: TGCGCCAGCAGCCAAGGGCCTCGGGAGGGGGCAACCGGGGAGCTGTTTTTT. Translating gives CASSQGPREGATGELFF.

V is TRBV7-3 and J is TRBJ2-7; 8 positions match TRBD2. CDR3 length: 15 residues. Germline V gives CDR1 SGHTA, CDR2 FQGTGA. Trimming at V came to 5 bases and at J to 10 bases, leaving 16 bases not matched to a gene. CDR3 region: CASSPSGSGRVAQYF. In nucleotides, the CDR3 is TGTGCCAGCAGCCCCTCGGGAAGCGGGAGAGTCGCCCAGTACTTC.

The chain has TRBV7-2 and TRBJ2-1; maybe TRBD2 (6 bases). The CDR3 has 15 residues. Per the germline V gene, CDR1 is SGHTA and CDR2 is FQGNSA. Trimming left V 1 base short and J 3 bases short, with 10 bases between. This chain's CDR3 is CASSLDAGIYNEQFF. For the CDR3, the DNA is TGTGCCAGCAGCTTAGACGCGGGGATCTACAATGAGCAGTTCTTC.

This clone has more than one count but fewer than ten. This sequence joins TRBV4-2 and TRBJ1-1; 7 bases agree with TRBD1. CDR3 length equals 18 residues. The trim removed 1 base at V and 0 bases at J, leaving 11 bases unmatched. Germline V gene data show CDR1 as LGHNA and CDR2 as YNFKEQ. CDR3 residues: CASSQGGVTGVLNTEAFF. In DNA form, the CDR3 reads TGTGCCAGCAGCCAAGGTGGGGTTACAGGGGTCTTGAACACTGAAGCTTTCTTT.

The rearrangement joins TRBV28 to TRBJ1-1, with D unclear. From germline, CDR1 is MDHEN and CDR2 SYDVKM. Deletions cut 8 bases from V and 2 bases from J, with 9 bases between. This CDR3 has 12 amino acids. The CDR3 DNA follows: TGTGCCAGCTCGGTTGGCAACACTGAAGCTTTCTTT. This encodes CASSVGNTEAFF.

This rearrangement joins TRBV5-4 to TRBJ2-5; D remains ambiguous. Germline V gene lookup returns CDR1 SGHNT and CDR2 YYREEE (reference sequence). This CDR3 is 17 amino acids long. V lost 1 base and J lost 2, with 18 bases in between. CDR3 region: CASSLRSFSASQETQYF. The CDR3 DNA is TGTGCCAGCAGCTTGAGGAGCTTCTCAGCATCTCAAGAGACCCAGTACTTC.

CDR3 DNA sequence: TGTGCCAGCACTAGCGGGAGAGGGGTCACAGATACGCAGTATTTT. It yields the protein CASTSGRGVTDTQYF. The chain combines TRBV5-4 with TRBJ2-3; 10 bases are a match to TRBD2. CDR3 length: 15 residues. With V trimmed by 6 bases and J by 2 bases, 6 bases remained unmatched. Germline V CDR1 and CDR2: SGHNT, YYREEE (reference sequence). Based on the CDR3 plus reference TRBV5-4 and TRBJ2-3, the full variable domain is ETGVTQSPTHLIKTRGQQVTLRCSSQSGHNTVSWYQQALGQGPQFIFQYYREEENGRGNFPPRFSGLQFPNYSSELNVNALELDDSALYLCASTSGRGVTDTQYFGPGTRLTVL.

This sequence joins TRBV10-1 and TRBJ2-1; D ambiguous. The germline V gene encodes CDR1 WNHNN and CDR2 SYGVQD (reference sequence). This CDR3 region has 11 residues. V lost 2 bases, J lost 7 bases, and 3 bases lay in between. CDR3 sequence reads: CASSETNEQFF. DNA for the CDR3: TGCGCCAGCAGTGAGACGAATGAGCAGTTCTTC.

The table lists this clone with a few counts. The CDR3 is CASSPGTATYEQYF. CDR3 in DNA: TGTGCCAGCTCACCAGGGACAGCGACGTACGAGCAGTACTTC. The gene calls are TRBV18 and TRBJ2-7, with 7 bases identical to TRBD1. Trimming cost V 2 bases and J 4 bases; bases outside gene matches: 5. Germline lookup yields CDR1 KGHSH and CDR2 LQKENI. CDR3 size: 14 residues.

The V and J genes are TRBV9 and TRBJ2-3; 9 bases align to TRBD2. With V trimmed by 3 bases and J by 2 bases, 7 bases remained unmatched. The CDR3 is 16 residues long. Germline assignment: CDR1 SGDLS and CDR2 YYNGEE. The CDR3 DNA sequence: TGTGCCAGCAGCGCCCTAAGCGGGGGGACCACAGATACGCAGTATTTT. Protein product: CASSALSGGTTDTQYF.

The rearrangement uses TRBV6-5 and TRBJ1-4; no clear D. V lost 2 bases and J lost 5, with 6 bases in between. Germline V gene data show CDR1 as MNHEY and CDR2 as SVGAGI. There are 13 residues in the CDR3. The CDR3 nucleotides are TGTGCCAGCAGTTACCTGGGGAATGAAAAACTGTTTTTT. As protein: CASSYLGNEKLFF.

This chain links TRBV18 with TRBJ2-1; TRBD2 agrees at 8 bases. Trimming took 2 bases from V and 6 from J; bases not matched to a gene: 12. This CDR3 comprises 17 residues. The germline CDR1 and CDR2 sequences are KGHSH and LQKENI. The CDR3: CASSPLTLAGLSNEQFF. In DNA form, the CDR3 reads TGTGCCAGCTCACCATTAACTCTAGCGGGCTTGTCCAATGAGCAGTTCTTC. The variable domain in full, completed from reference TRBV18 and TRBJ2-1, reads NAGVMQNPRHLVRRRGQEARLRCSPMKGHSHVYWYRQLPEEGLKFMVYLQKENIIDESGMPKERFSAEFPKEGPSILRIQQVVRGDSAAYFCASSPLTLAGLSNEQFFGPGTRLTVL.

This chain uses TRBV5-5 with TRBJ2-1; tentatively, D is TRBD2 (5 bases). The V end lost 2 bases, the J end lost 4 bases, and 13 bases lay between the germline ends. This CDR3 is 15 amino acids long. From germline, CDR1 is SGHKS and CDR2 YYEKEE (reference sequence). The CDR3 region is CASSFWGARYNEQFF. The CDR3 DNA reads as TGTGCCAGCAGCTTCTGGGGAGCGCGGTACAATGAGCAGTTCTTC.

V and J are TRBV19 and TRBJ2-5, with TRBD1 as a possible D gene (6 bases). V was clipped by 4 bases and J by 4 bases, with 22 bases between them. This CDR3 comprises 17 residues. Germline V gene data show CDR1 as LNHDA and CDR2 as SQIVND (reference sequence). The CDR3 here is CASSTPWVGAQRETQYF. CDR3 nucleotides: TGTGCCAGTAGTACCCCCTGGGTGGGGGCGCAGCGAGAGACCCAGTACTTC.

The J gene is TRBJ2-1, the V gene TRBV7-9; tentative D call: TRBD2 (6 bases). The germline V and J ends were trimmed by 1 base and 6 bases, with 19 bases remaining between them. Germline V gene sequence: CDR1 SEHNR, CDR2 FQNEAQ (reference sequence). This CDR3 is 17 amino acids long. CDR3 coding DNA: TGTGCCAGCAGCTTAGAGGCCACGGCGGGAAGGGGCAATGAGCAGTTCTTC. This translates into CASSLEATAGRGNEQFF. The variable domain in full, completed from reference TRBV7-9 and TRBJ2-1, reads DTGVSQNPRHKITKRGQNVTFRCDPISEHNRLYWYRQTLGQGPEFLTYFQNEAQLEKSRLLSDRFSAERPKGSFSTLEIQRTEQGDSAMYLCASSLEATAGRGNEQFFGPGTRLTVL.

The chain carries TRBV6-6 and TRBJ1-4; 9 bases match TRBD1. The junction had 7 bases not matched to a gene; V was cut back by 7 bases and J by 4 bases. The CDR3 extends over 15 amino acids. CDR1 is MNHNY, CDR2 SVGAGI, per germline (reference sequence). CDR3 nucleotide sequence: TGTGCCAGCATATCAAGGGACAGGGTTAATGAAAAACTGTTTTTT. Its translation: CASISRDRVNEKLFF.

The chain combines TRBV7-8 with TRBJ1-5, with a weak D call TRBD1 (5 bases). Germline V gene lookup returns CDR1 SGHVS and CDR2 FQNEAQ. This CDR3 region has 15 residues. Trimming shortened V by 1 base and J by 4 bases, and 11 bases separated the two germline ends. CDR3 nucleotide sequence: TGTGCCAGCAGCTTAGGTGGGGGTGAAAATCAGCCCCAGCATTTT. Translation gives CASSLGGGENQPQHF. The full variable domain, completed using reference TRBV7-8 and TRBJ1-5, is GAGVSQSPRYKVAKRGQDVALRCDPISGHVSLFWYQQALGQGPEFLTYFQNEAQLDKSGLPSDRFFAERPEGSVSTLKIQRTQQEDSAVYLCASSLGGGENQPQHFGDGTRLSIL.